This TCR beta chain emerged from a study of T cell responses to AZD1222 COVID-19 vaccine. Overall study results and limits: Among vaccine-associated CD4 TCRs, coverage spanned spike, with dominance at 160-218 and 743-854.

In the case of this clone: Its antigen is unknown.

Clones were sequenced by immunoSEQ multiplex PCR, and TCRdb holds only the in-frame ones, with some missing. This sample carries 150,000 or so clones, 91% of them seen once, and the ten largest clones take roughly 3.8%. This CDR3 is 13 amino acids long. CDR1 and CDR2 (germline): MGHDK, SYGVNS. Trimming removed 5 bases at V and 7 bases at J, with 15 bases between. The clonotype comes from an adult who received the AZD1222 COVID-19 vaccine. The chain carries TRBV25-1 and TRBJ2-7; D not certain. The sample in question was peripheral blood, obtained 28 days after the second AZD1222 dose. CDR3 loop: CASSTPQPTEQYF. The CDR3 DNA is TGTGCCAGCAGTACGCCACAGCCTACGGAGCAGTACTTC.